The present entry profiles one TCR beta chain with its context. Then a second PCR, running about 7 to 11 cycles, was carried out with a sample-barcoded 5' primer and a J-beta primer mix. TCRdb analysed the 5' RACE reads with MiXCR anew, one entry per CDR3 protein. The profile covers 1.5 million to 2 million distinct CDR3 sequences, with roughly 30% appearing a single time and about 7.7% taken by the ten largest. V lost 2 bases to trimming and J lost 0 bases, with 11 bases between them. Per the germline V gene, CDR1 is MNHEY and CDR2 is SMNVEV (reference sequence). The CDR3 is 16 amino acids. These data come from a study of blood T cells in healthy people across ages.

The V and J genes are TRBV27 and TRBJ2-1, with D tentatively TRBD2 (5 bases). The origin of this receptor is a young woman in good health. The sample consisted of blood. CDR3 in amino acids: CASSLNTGSSYNEQFF. The DNA for the CDR3 is TGTGCCAGCAGTTTAAATACGGGGAGCTCCTACAATGAGCAGTTCTTC.